Below, one T cell receptor (beta chain) is given with its context. These data belong to a study of T cells in Graves' hyperthyroidism and ophthalmopathy. Across the study: Peripheral blood was drawn at first diagnosis, prior to all treatment.

Germline V lookup: CDR1 SGHTS, CDR2 YDEGEE. V gave up 0 bases and J gave up 4 bases; unmatched junction bases: 2. The CDR3 contains 16 residues. Cells are PBMCs isolated from around 9.4 ml of fresh blood. Amplified TCR beta CDR3 regions derived from RNA transcripts. The study used the HTBI primer set for a first-round RT-PCR of the TCR CDR3. In TCRdb, the multiplex PCR reads were re-called with MiXCR into one record per CDR3 protein. The table has around 420,000 distinct CDR3 sequences, roughly 14% seen once; the top ten hold over 7.5%. Source material: blood. The chain recombines TRBV5-8 with TRBJ2-3; 13 nucleotides agree with TRBD2. The TCR sequence derives from a woman aged 18 to 35 with Graves' hyperthyroidism. CDR3 DNA sequence: TGTGCCAGCAGCTTGGGACTAGCGGGGGGATCAGATACGCAGTATTTT. As protein: CASSLGLAGGSDTQYF.